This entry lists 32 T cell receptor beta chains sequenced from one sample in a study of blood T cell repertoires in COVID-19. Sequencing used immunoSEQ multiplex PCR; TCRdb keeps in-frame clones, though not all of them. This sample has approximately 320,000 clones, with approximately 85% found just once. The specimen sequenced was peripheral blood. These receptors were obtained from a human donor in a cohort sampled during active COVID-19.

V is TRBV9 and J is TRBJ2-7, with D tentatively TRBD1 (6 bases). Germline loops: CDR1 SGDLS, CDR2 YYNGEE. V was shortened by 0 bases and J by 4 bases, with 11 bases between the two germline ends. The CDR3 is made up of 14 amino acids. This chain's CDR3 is CASSVGGGTYEQYF. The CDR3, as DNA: TGTGCCAGCAGCGTAGGAGGGGGTACTTACGAGCAGTACTTC.

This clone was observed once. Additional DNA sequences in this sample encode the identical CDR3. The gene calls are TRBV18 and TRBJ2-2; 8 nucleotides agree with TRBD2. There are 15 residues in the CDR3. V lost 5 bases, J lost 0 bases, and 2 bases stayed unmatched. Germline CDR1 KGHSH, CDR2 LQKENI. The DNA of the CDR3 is TGTGCCAGCTCAGAGGGACTAGCGAACACCGGGGAGCTGTTTTTT. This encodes CASSEGLANTGELFF.

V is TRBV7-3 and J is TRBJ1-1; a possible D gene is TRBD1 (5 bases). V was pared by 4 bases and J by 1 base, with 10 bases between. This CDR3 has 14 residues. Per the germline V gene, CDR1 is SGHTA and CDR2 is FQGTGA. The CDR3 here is CASSSSGGNTEAFF. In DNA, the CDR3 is TGTGCCAGCAGCTCGTCGGGGGGGAACACTGAAGCTTTCTTT.

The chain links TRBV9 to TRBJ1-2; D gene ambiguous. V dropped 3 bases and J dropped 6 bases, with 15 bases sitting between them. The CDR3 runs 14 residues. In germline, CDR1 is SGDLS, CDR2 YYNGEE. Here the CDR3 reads CASSARRASNGYTF. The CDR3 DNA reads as TGTGCCAGCAGCGCCCGGCGGGCAAGCAATGGCTACACCTTC.

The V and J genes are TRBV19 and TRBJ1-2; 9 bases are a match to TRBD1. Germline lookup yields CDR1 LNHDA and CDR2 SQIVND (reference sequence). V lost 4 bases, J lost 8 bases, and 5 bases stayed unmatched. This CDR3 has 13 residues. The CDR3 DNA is TGTGCCAGTAGTACCACAGGGGGCGTAGGCTACACCTTC. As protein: CASSTTGGVGYTF.

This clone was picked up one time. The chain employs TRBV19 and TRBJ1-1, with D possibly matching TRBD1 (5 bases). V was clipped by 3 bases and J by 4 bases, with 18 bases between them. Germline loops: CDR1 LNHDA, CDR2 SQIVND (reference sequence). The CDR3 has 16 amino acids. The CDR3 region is CASSITGVSLSTEAFF. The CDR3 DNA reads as TGTGCCAGTAGTATCACAGGTGTCTCCTTGAGCACTGAAGCTTTCTTT.

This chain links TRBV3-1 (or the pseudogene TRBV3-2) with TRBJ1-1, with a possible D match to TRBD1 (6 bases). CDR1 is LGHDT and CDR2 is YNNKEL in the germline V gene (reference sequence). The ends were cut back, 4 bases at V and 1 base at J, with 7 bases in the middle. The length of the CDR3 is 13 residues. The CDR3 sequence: CASSPGQNTEAFF. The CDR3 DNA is TGTGCCAGCAGCCCGGGACAGAACACTGAAGCTTTCTTT.

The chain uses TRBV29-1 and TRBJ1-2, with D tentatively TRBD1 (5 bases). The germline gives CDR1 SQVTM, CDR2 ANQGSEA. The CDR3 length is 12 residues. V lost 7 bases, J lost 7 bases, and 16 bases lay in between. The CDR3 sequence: CSAGGFPLGYTF. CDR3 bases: TGCAGCGCCGGGGGTTTCCCACTTGGCTACACCTTC.

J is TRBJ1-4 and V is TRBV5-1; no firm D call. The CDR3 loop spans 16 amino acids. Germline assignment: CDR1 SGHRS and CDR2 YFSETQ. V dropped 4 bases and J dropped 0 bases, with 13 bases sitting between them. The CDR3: CASSPDFVATNEKLFF. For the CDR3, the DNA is TGCGCCAGCAGCCCAGACTTCGTTGCAACTAATGAAAAACTGTTTTTT.

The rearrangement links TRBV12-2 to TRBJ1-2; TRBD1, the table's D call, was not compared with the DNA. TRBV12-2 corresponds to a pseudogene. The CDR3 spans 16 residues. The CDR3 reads CASRRETGTEIYGYTF. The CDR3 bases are TGTGCAAGTCGCAGAGAAACCGGGACAGAAATTTATGGCTACACCTTC.

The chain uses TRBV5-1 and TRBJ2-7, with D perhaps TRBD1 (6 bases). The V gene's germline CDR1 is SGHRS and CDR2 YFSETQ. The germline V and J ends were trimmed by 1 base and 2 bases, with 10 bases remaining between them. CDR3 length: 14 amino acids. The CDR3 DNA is TGCGCCAGCAGCTTGAGTGGACAGACCTACGAGCAGTACTTC. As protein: CASSLSGQTYEQYF.

CDR3 protein: CSVGLGAGNGKAFF. Here the CDR3 DNA reads TGCAGCGTTGGATTAGGGGCGGGGAATGGGAAAGCTTTCTTT. The chain employs TRBV29-1 and TRBJ1-1, with TRBD1 as a possible D gene (5 bases). Looked up from germline, CDR1 is SQVTM and CDR2 is ANQGSEA. Trimming took off 4 bases at V and 9 bases at J, with 21 bases between the two ends. CDR3 length: 14 amino acids.

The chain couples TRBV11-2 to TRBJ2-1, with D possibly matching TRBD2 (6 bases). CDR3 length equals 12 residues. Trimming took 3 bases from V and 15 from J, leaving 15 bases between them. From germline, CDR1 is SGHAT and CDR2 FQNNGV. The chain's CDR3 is CASSLAGLGGFF. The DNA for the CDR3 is TGTGCCAGCAGCTTGGCGGGGCTTGGAGGGTTCTTC.

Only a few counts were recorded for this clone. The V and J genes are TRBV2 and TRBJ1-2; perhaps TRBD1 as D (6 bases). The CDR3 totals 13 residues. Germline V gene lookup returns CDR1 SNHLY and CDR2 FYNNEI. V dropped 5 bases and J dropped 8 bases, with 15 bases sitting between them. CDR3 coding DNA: TGTGCCAGCAGTTACAGGGCAGGCCGGGGCTACACCTTC. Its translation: CASSYRAGRGYTF.

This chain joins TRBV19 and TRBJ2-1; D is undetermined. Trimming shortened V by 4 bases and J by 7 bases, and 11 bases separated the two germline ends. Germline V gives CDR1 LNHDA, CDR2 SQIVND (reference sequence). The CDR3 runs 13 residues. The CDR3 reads CASSTTPPNEQFF. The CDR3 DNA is TGTGCCAGTAGTACGACACCGCCGAATGAGCAGTTCTTC.

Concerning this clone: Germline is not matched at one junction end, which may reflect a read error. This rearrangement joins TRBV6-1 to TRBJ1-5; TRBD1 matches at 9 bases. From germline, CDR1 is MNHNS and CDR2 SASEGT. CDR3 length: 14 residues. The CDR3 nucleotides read TGTGCCAGCAGTGATACAGGGGGCAAACAGCCCCAGCATTTT. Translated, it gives CASSDTGGKQPQHF.

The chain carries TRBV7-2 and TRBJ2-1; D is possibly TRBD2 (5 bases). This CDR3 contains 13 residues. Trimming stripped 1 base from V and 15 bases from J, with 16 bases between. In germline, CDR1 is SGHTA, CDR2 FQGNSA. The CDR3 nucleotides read TGTGCCAGCAGCTTAGTTGGCACTAGTCGGGGGTTCTTC. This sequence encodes CASSLVGTSRGFF.

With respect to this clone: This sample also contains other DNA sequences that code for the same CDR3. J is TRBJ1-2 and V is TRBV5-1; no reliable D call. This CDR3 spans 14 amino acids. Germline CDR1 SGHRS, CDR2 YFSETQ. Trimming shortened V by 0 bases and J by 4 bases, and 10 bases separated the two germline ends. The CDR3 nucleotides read TGCGCCAGCAGCTTGGATAGAGTCTCCTATGGCTACACCTTC. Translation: CASSLDRVSYGYTF. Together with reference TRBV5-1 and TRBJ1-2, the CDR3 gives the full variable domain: KAGVTQTPRYLIKTRGQQVTLSCSPISGHRSVSWYQQTPGQGLQFLFEYFSETQRNKGNFPGRFSGRQFSNSRSEMNVSTLELGDSALYLCASSLDRVSYGYTFGSGTRLTVV.

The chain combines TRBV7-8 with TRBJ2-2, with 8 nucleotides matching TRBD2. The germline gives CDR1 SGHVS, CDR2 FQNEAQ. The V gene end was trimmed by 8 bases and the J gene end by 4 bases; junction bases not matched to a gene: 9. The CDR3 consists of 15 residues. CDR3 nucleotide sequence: TGTGCCAGCTCGGGAGGGAGGGTCGGCACCGGGGAGCTGTTTTTT. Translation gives CASSGGRVGTGELFF. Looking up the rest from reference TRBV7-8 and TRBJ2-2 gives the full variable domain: GAGVSQSPRYKVAKRGQDVALRCDPISGHVSLFWYQQALGQGPEFLTYFQNEAQLDKSGLPSDRFFAERPEGSVSTLKIQRTQQEDSAVYLCASSGGRVGTGELFFGEGSRLTVL.

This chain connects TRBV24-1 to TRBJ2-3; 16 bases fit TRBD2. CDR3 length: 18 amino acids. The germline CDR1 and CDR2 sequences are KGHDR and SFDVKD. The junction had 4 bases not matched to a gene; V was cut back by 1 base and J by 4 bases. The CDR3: CATSDFTGTSGGADTQYF. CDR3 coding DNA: TGTGCCACCAGTGATTTCACGGGGACTAGCGGGGGGGCAGATACGCAGTATTTT.

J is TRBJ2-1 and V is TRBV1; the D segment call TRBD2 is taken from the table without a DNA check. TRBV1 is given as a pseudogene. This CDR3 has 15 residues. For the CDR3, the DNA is TGCACCAGCAGCCAACCAACTAGCGGATACAATGAGCAGTTCTTC. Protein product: CTSSQPTSGYNEQFF.

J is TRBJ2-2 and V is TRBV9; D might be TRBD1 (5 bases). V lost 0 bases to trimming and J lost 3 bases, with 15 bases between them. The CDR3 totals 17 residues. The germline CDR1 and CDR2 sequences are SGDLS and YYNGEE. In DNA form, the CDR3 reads TGTGCCAGCAGCGTAGAAGGGGAACCCAGACACACCGGGGAGCTGTTTTTT. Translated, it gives CASSVEGEPRHTGELFF.

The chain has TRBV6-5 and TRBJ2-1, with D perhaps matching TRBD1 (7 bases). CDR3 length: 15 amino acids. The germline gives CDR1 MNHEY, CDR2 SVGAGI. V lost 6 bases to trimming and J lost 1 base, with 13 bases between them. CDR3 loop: CASRAAGQSYNEQFF. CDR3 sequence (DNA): TGTGCCAGCAGAGCGGCGGGACAGTCCTACAATGAGCAGTTCTTC.

The CDR3 nucleotides read TGTGCCATCACCTCCGGGACAGGGGACACTGAAGCTTTCTTT. Translated: CAITSGTGDTEAFF. The chain couples TRBV10-3 to TRBJ1-1, with TRBD1 identical over 10 bases. The germline V gene encodes CDR1 ENHRY and CDR2 SYGVKD. The CDR3 covers 14 residues. Germline trimming cut 7 bases from V and 3 bases from J; bases unmatched to any gene: 5.

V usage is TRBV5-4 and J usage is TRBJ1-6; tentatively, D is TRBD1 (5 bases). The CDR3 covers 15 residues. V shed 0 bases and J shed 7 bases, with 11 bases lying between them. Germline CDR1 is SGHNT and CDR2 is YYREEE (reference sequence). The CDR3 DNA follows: TGTGCCAGCAGCTTGGGCAAAGGGGAAAATTCACCCCTCCACTTT. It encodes CASSLGKGENSPLHF.

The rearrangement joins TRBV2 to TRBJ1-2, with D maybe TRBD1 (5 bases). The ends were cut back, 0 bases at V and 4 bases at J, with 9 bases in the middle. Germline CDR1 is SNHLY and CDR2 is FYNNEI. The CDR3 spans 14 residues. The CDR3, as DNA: TGTGCCAGCAGTGAAGCGCAGGGAGGCTATGGCTACACCTTC. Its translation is CASSEAQGGYGYTF.

The CDR3, as DNA: TGTGCCAGCAGCTTTTTTGGCAATGGCTACACCTTC. It yields the protein CASSFFGNGYTF. The rearrangement links TRBV5-5 to TRBJ1-2, with no clear D. V gave up 2 bases and J gave up 6 bases, with 8 bases separating them. The CDR3 is 12 residues long. Germline CDR1 reads SGHKS; CDR2 reads YYEKEE (reference sequence). Variable domain in full (rest from reference TRBV5-5 and TRBJ1-2): DAGVTQSPTHLIKTRGQQVTLRCSPISGHKSVSWYQQVLGQGPQFIFQYYEKEERGRGNFPDRFSARQFPNYSSELNVNALLLGDSALYLCASSFFGNGYTFGSGTRLTVV.

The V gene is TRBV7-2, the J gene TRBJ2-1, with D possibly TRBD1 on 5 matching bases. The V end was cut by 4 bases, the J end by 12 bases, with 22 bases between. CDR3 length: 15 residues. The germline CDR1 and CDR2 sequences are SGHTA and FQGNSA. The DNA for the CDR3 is TGTGCCAGCAGCTCGTTTAATGGGGCCCGACAGATGCAGTTCTTC. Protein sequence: CASSSFNGARQMQFF.

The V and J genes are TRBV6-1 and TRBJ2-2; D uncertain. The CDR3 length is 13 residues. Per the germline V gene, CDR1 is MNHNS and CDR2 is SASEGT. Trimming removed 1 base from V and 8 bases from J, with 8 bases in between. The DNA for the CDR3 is TGTGCCAGCAGTGAAGGGTGGGCTGGGGAGCTGTTTTTT. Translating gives CASSEGWAGELFF.

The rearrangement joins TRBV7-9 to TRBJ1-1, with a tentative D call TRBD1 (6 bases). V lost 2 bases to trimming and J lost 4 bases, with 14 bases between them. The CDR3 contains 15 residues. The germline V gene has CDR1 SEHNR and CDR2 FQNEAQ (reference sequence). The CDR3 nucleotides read TGTGCCAGCAGCTTATGGAACTTAGGGGGCACTGAAGCTTTCTTT. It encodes CASSLWNLGGTEAFF.

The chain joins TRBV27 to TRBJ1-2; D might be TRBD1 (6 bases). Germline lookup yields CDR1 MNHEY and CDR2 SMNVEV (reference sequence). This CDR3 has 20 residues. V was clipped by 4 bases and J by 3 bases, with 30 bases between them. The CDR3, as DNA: TGTGCCAGCAGTTCCCACTACCTATCAGGGGAGCGGAATGAAGACTATGGCTACACCTTC. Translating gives CASSSHYLSGERNEDYGYTF.

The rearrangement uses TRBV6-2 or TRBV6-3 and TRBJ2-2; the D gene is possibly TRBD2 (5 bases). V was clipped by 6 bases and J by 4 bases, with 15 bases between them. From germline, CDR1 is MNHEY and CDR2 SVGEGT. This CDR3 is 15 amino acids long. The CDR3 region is CASSPGGLPTGELFF. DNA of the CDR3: TGTGCCAGCAGCCCGGGCGGGCTTCCCACCGGGGAGCTGTTTTTT.